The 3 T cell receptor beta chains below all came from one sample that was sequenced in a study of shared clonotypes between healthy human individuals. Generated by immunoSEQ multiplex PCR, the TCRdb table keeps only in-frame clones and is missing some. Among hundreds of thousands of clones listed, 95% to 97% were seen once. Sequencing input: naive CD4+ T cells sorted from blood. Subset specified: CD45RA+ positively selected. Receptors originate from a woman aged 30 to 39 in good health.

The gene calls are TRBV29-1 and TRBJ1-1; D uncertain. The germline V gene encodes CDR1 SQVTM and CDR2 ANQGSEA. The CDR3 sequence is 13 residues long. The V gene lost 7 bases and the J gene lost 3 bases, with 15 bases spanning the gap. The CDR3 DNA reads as TGCAGCGCCCACTCCCAGGAGGACACTGAAGCTTTCTTT. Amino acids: CSAHSQEDTEAFF.

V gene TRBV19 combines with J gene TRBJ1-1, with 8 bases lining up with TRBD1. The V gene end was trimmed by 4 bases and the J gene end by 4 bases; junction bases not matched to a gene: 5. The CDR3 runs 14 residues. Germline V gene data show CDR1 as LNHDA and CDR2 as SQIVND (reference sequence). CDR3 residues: CASSKDRGGTEAFF. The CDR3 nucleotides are TGTGCCAGTAGTAAAGACAGGGGAGGCACTGAAGCTTTCTTT.

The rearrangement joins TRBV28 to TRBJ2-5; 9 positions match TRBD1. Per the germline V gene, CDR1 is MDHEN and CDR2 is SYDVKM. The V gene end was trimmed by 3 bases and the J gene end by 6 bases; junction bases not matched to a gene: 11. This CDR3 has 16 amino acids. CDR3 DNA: TGTGCCAGCAGTTTTTATTACAGGGGGCGCAGTCAGACCCAGTACTTC. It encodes CASSFYYRGRSQTQYF. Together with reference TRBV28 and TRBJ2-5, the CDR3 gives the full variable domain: DVKVTQSSRYLVKRTGEKVFLECVQDMDHENMFWYRQDPGLGLRLIYFSYDVKMKEKGDIPEGYSVSREKKERFSLILESASTNQTSMYLCASSFYYRGRSQTQYFGPGTRLLVL.